These 29 T cell receptor beta chains were all obtained from the same sample, sequenced in a study of T cells in localized non-small cell lung cancer. Only in-frame clones appear in the TCRdb table, and some are missing; sequencing was by immunoSEQ multiplex PCR. Here the sample spans more than 20,000 clones, 75% to 90% being singletons. The sequenced sample was peripheral blood, obtained before any cancer treatment. The source of these receptors is a female donor older than 55 with stage I lung adenocarcinoma.

The rearrangement joins TRBV7-3 to TRBJ2-5; perhaps TRBD2 as D (6 bases). The CDR3 consists of 13 residues. Germline CDR1 is SGHTA and CDR2 is FQGTGA. The ends were cut back, 5 bases at V and 2 bases at J, with 9 bases in the middle. CDR3 amino acids: CASSPGVQETQYF. CDR3 in DNA: TGTGCCAGCAGCCCGGGGGTACAAGAGACCCAGTACTTC.

A word on this clone: In the same sample, other DNA sequences code for this CDR3. The V call is TRBV11-2, the J call TRBJ1-5; D call uncertain. The length of the CDR3 is 13 residues. The germline gives CDR1 SGHAT, CDR2 FQNNGV. V dropped 0 bases and J dropped 6 bases, with 6 bases sitting between them. This CDR3 reads CASSLDRGQPQHF. In DNA form, the CDR3 reads TGTGCCAGCAGCTTAGACCGGGGTCAGCCCCAGCATTTT.

The V gene is TRBV7-9, the J gene TRBJ1-1, with 8 bases fitting TRBD1. CDR3 size: 17 residues. The V gene end was trimmed by 3 bases and the J gene end by 5 bases; junction bases not matched to a gene: 14. Per the germline V gene, CDR1 is SEHNR and CDR2 is FQNEAQ (reference sequence). CDR3 loop: CASSFWSRGHDRTEAFF. DNA of the CDR3: TGTGCCAGCAGCTTTTGGTCCAGGGGGCACGATCGGACTGAAGCTTTCTTT. Combining the CDR3 with reference TRBV7-9 and TRBJ1-1 gives the whole variable domain DTGVSQNPRHKITKRGQNVTFRCDPISEHNRLYWYRQTLGQGPEFLTYFQNEAQLEKSRLLSDRFSAERPKGSFSTLEIQRTEQGDSAMYLCASSFWSRGHDRTEAFFGQGTRLTVV.

This rearrangement joins TRBV19 to TRBJ1-1, with TRBD1 matching over 10 bases. The V segment lost 0 bases and the J segment 0 bases; nucleotides outside the gene matches: 10. The CDR3 has 19 amino acids. Per the germline V gene, CDR1 is LNHDA and CDR2 is SQIVND (reference sequence). CDR3 in DNA: TGTGCCAGTAGTATAGAGACTTGGGACAGGGGAGGAGTGAACACTGAAGCTTTCTTT. As protein: CASSIETWDRGGVNTEAFF.

This chain links TRBV2 with TRBJ1-1; D uncertain. V was pared by 6 bases and J by 1 base, with 9 bases between. This CDR3 has 13 amino acids. CDR1 SNHLY and CDR2 FYNNEI come from the germline V gene. The CDR3 here is CASRGGRNTEAFF. The CDR3 bases are TGTGCCAGCAGGGGAGGGAGGAACACTGAAGCTTTCTTT.

The chain has TRBV5-4 and TRBJ2-1; D remains unclear. Trimming removed 3 bases from V and 7 bases from J, with 11 bases in between. CDR1 and CDR2 (germline): SGHNT, YYREEE (reference sequence). This CDR3 is built from 13 residues. CDR3 DNA sequence: TGTGCCAGCAGCTCCGGATGGATGAATGAGCAGTTCTTC. Translated: CASSSGWMNEQFF.

J is TRBJ2-2 and V is TRBV13; D unclear. The V end lost 2 bases, the J end lost 0 bases, and 10 bases lay between the germline ends. The CDR3 length is 16 residues. CDR1 and CDR2 (germline): PRHDT, FYEKMQ (reference sequence). CDR3 region: CASSLPFSSNTGELFF. Written as DNA, the CDR3 is TGTGCCAGCAGCTTACCATTCTCCTCGAACACCGGGGAGCTGTTTTTT. Full variable domain (outside the CDR3, taken from reference TRBV13 and TRBJ2-2): AAGVIQSPRHLIKEKRETATLKCYPIPRHDTVYWYQQGPGQDPQFLISFYEKMQSDKGSIPDRFSAQQFSDYHSELNMSSLELGDSALYFCASSLPFSSNTGELFFGEGSRLTVL.

The V gene is TRBV25-1, the J gene TRBJ1-1, with TRBD1 matching over 7 bases. Germline CDR1 MGHDK, CDR2 SYGVNS. Losses at the gene ends were 5 bases for V and 4 bases for J; bases not matched to a gene: 10. The CDR3 runs to 15 residues. The CDR3 bases are TGTGCCAGCAGTTCTAACAGGGGAGGCGGCACTGAAGCTTTCTTT. Translating gives CASSSNRGGGTEAFF.

This sequence joins TRBV9 and TRBJ2-5, with D possibly TRBD2 on 6 matching bases. The length of the CDR3 is 16 residues. The V end lost 4 bases, the J end lost 4 bases, and 20 bases lay between the germline ends. In germline, CDR1 is SGDLS, CDR2 YYNGEE. CDR3 nucleotides: TGTGCCAGCAGCCCCACACCCGGGGGACTTGGAGAGACCCAGTACTTC. Protein: CASSPTPGGLGETQYF. The whole variable domain, remainder taken from reference TRBV9 and TRBJ2-5, is DSGVTQTPKHLITATGQRVTLRCSPRSGDLSVYWYQQSLDQGLQFLIQYYNGEERAKGNILERFSAQQFPDLHSELNLSSLELGDSALYFCASSPTPGGLGETQYFGPGTRLLVL.

The J gene is TRBJ2-6, the V gene TRBV19; D may be TRBD1 (6 bases). V shed 7 bases and J shed 0 bases, with 10 bases lying between them. This CDR3 spans 15 amino acids. Germline values: CDR1 LNHDA, CDR2 SQIVND (reference sequence). The CDR3 here is CASTPDSSGANVLTF. As DNA, the CDR3 is TGTGCCAGTACCCCGGACAGCTCTGGGGCCAACGTCCTGACTTTC.

The V call is TRBV18, the J call TRBJ1-5; D is ambiguous. The germline CDR1 and CDR2 sequences are KGHSH and LQKENI. This CDR3 has 17 amino acids. The V end lost 3 bases, the J end lost 2 bases, and 17 bases lay between the germline ends. CDR3 nucleotides: TGTGCCAGCTCACCTAATAACAGCGTGACGGGCAATCAGCCCCAGCATTTT. Translating it yields CASSPNNSVTGNQPQHF.

The chain recombines TRBV7-3 with TRBJ2-3, with D tentatively TRBD1 (5 bases). The CDR3 is 14 amino acids. CDR1 and CDR2 from the germline V gene are SGHTA and FQGTGA. Trimming left V 5 bases short and J 4 bases short, with 13 bases between. As DNA, the CDR3 is TGTGCCAGCAGCCCCTCCAGGGCCGCAGATACGCAGTATTTT. This gives the protein CASSPSRAADTQYF.

The V gene is TRBV7-9, the J gene TRBJ1-1; unclear D gene. The CDR3 consists of 17 residues. Trimming took off 4 bases at V and 1 base at J, with 19 bases between the two ends. Germline V gene data show CDR1 as SEHNR and CDR2 as FQNEAQ (reference sequence). The CDR3 reads CASSYLFQSTENTEAFF. In DNA form, the CDR3 reads TGTGCCAGCAGCTACCTCTTCCAATCTACGGAGAACACTGAAGCTTTCTTT.

This chain connects TRBV7-9 to TRBJ2-1, with 12 bases matching TRBD2. The germline gives CDR1 SEHNR, CDR2 FQNEAQ (reference sequence). The length of the CDR3 is 15 residues. V gave up 5 bases and J gave up 6 bases; unmatched junction bases: 5. This chain's CDR3 is CASSQLAGGPNEQFF. For the CDR3, the DNA is TGTGCCAGCAGCCAGCTAGCGGGAGGGCCCAATGAGCAGTTCTTC.

The V call is TRBV20-1, the J call TRBJ2-7; D is ambiguous. Germline V gives CDR1 DFQATT, CDR2 SNEGSKA (reference sequence). The CDR3 loop spans 11 amino acids. Trimming removed 6 bases at V and 3 bases at J, with 9 bases between. This CDR3 is CSARLHYEQYF. The DNA of the CDR3 is TGCAGTGCCAGGCTACACTACGAGCAGTACTTC.

The CDR3 nucleotides are TGTGCCAGCGGCGAAGGGGGACTACCCCGAGAGACCCAGTACTTC. It specifies CASGEGGLPRETQYF. V is TRBV6-1 and J is TRBJ2-5; D may be TRBD2 (7 bases). CDR3 length: 15 residues. Trimming took off 8 bases at V and 4 bases at J, with 20 bases between the two ends. Germline CDR1 and CDR2: MNHNS and SASEGT.

Relative to its sample, this clone is medium-sized. The V gene is TRBV7-9, the J gene TRBJ2-5, with a weak D call TRBD1 (5 bases). The V and J ends lost 5 bases and 5 bases respectively, with 12 bases between them. CDR1 and CDR2 from the germline V gene are SEHNR and FQNEAQ (reference sequence). This CDR3 region has 13 residues. CDR3: CASSPDIFETQYF. The CDR3 region has the DNA TGTGCCAGCAGCCCGGACATCTTCGAGACCCAGTACTTC.

This clone was seen only a few times. The chain employs TRBV19 and TRBJ1-2, with no clear D. Germline CDR1 is LNHDA and CDR2 is SQIVND (reference sequence). The CDR3 loop spans 12 amino acids. V was trimmed by 7 bases and J by 8 bases, leaving 14 bases between them. CDR3 amino acids: CASNFPETGYTF. The CDR3, as DNA: TGTGCCAGTAATTTTCCGGAAACGGGCTACACCTTC.

The chain uses TRBV9 and TRBJ1-2; unclear D gene. The CDR3 totals 14 residues. V was trimmed by 3 bases and J by 6 bases, leaving 15 bases between them. Germline values: CDR1 SGDLS, CDR2 YYNGEE. The DNA of the CDR3 is TGTGCCAGCAGCGCCGTAACAGTTCCAAATGGCTACACCTTC. Amino acid sequence: CASSAVTVPNGYTF. Combining the CDR3 with reference TRBV9 and TRBJ1-2 gives the whole variable domain DSGVTQTPKHLITATGQRVTLRCSPRSGDLSVYWYQQSLDQGLQFLIQYYNGEERAKGNILERFSAQQFPDLHSELNLSSLELGDSALYFCASSAVTVPNGYTFGSGTRLTVV.

V usage is TRBV12-5 and J usage is TRBJ2-6; D perhaps matches TRBD1 (5 bases). The CDR3 runs 18 residues. Trimming cost V 5 bases and J 5 bases, with 22 bases left between them. The germline V gene has CDR1 LGHNT and CDR2 FRNRAP. The CDR3 DNA sequence: TGTGCTAGTGGTCCAACCTCTGCAGGACAAAGTCGGGCCAACGTCCTGACTTTC. Its translation is CASGPTSAGQSRANVLTF.

This clone appeared once. The chain has TRBV13 and TRBJ2-1, with 7 bases lining up with TRBD1. Trimming cost V 5 bases and J 4 bases; bases outside gene matches: 8. CDR1 is PRHDT and CDR2 is FYEKMQ in the germline V gene (reference sequence). The CDR3 has 15 residues. The CDR3 region is CASSTRTGAYNEQFF. The CDR3 DNA reads as TGTGCCAGCAGCACCCGTACAGGGGCTTACAATGAGCAGTTCTTC.

V is TRBV7-9 and J is TRBJ2-7; possibly TRBD2 for D (6 bases). This CDR3 contains 15 residues. Germline V lookup: CDR1 SEHNR, CDR2 FQNEAQ (reference sequence). With 5 bases removed from V and 3 bases from J, the gap between germline ends came to 17 bases. Here the CDR3 reads CASSNSQASVYEQYF. CDR3 in DNA: TGTGCCAGCAGCAATAGCCAGGCTAGCGTCTACGAGCAGTACTTC.

CDR3 in DNA: TGTGCCAGCAGCTCCCGACAGGGACGTTGGAACACTGAAGCTTTCTTT. Residues: CASSSRQGRWNTEAFF. The chain joins TRBV5-6 to TRBJ1-1; TRBD1 matches at 7 bases. The CDR3 length is 16 residues. Unmatched junction bases numbered 9, after V lost 3 bases and J lost 1 base. CDR1 and CDR2 from the germline V gene are SGHDT and YYEEEE. The full variable domain, with the rest looked up from reference TRBV5-6 and TRBJ1-1, is DAGVTQSPTHLIKTRGQQVTLRCSPKSGHDTVSWYQQALGQGPQFIFQYYEEEERQRGNFPDRFSGHQFPNYSSELNVNALLLGDSALYLCASSSRQGRWNTEAFFGQGTRLTVV.

The chain couples TRBV6-6 to TRBJ2-2; D may correspond to TRBD1 or TRBD2 (5 bases each). V gave up 10 bases and J gave up 7 bases, with 22 bases separating them. Germline V CDR1 and CDR2: MNHNY, SVGAGI (reference sequence). The CDR3 sequence is 15 residues long. The CDR3 coding sequence is TGTGCCACCCGCCGGGACCCGGGGAGCGGCGGGGAGCTGTTTTTT. Its translation is CATRRDPGSGGELFF.

This rearrangement joins TRBV29-1 to TRBJ2-1, with D maybe TRBD2 (6 bases). The CDR3 sequence is 13 residues long. V was clipped by 3 bases and J by 6 bases, with 12 bases between them. Germline CDR1 is SQVTM and CDR2 is ANQGSEA. DNA for the CDR3: TGCAGCGTTGATAGGCTAGCGCTCAATGAGCAGTTCTTC. It codes for CSVDRLALNEQFF.

This chain links TRBV7-3 with TRBJ2-2; a weak D match, TRBD1 (5 bases). The germline gives CDR1 SGHTA, CDR2 FQGTGA. CDR3 size: 13 residues. V was shortened by 3 bases and J by 4 bases, with 6 bases between the two germline ends. The CDR3 DNA reads as TGTGCCAGCAGCTTTAGGGGCACCGGGGAGCTGTTTTTT. This gives the protein CASSFRGTGELFF.

V and J are TRBV10-2 and TRBJ1-1; D is ambiguous. CDR1 and CDR2 from the germline V gene are WSHSY and SAAADI. The CDR3 loop spans 12 amino acids. V lost 7 bases, J lost 4 bases, and 10 bases lay in between. The CDR3 protein is CASTNVPTEAFF. CDR3 nucleotide sequence: TGCGCCAGCACCAACGTTCCCACTGAAGCTTTCTTT.

The chain links TRBV18 to TRBJ1-2, with D possibly being TRBD1 (5 bases). The germline V and J ends were trimmed by 2 bases and 4 bases, with 11 bases remaining between them. CDR1 and CDR2 (germline): KGHSH, LQKENI. There are 14 residues in the CDR3. The CDR3 reads CASSPKTAGYGYTF. For the CDR3, the DNA is TGTGCCAGCTCACCAAAGACAGCGGGCTATGGCTACACCTTC.

This sequence joins TRBV12-5 and TRBJ2-6; D gene uncertain. V dropped 7 bases and J dropped 4 bases, with 8 bases sitting between them. Per the germline V gene, CDR1 is LGHNT and CDR2 is FRNRAP. This CDR3 region has 13 residues. As DNA, the CDR3 is TGTGCTAGTGCAAGAGCCGGGGCCAACGTCCTGACTTTC. Translated, it gives CASARAGANVLTF.